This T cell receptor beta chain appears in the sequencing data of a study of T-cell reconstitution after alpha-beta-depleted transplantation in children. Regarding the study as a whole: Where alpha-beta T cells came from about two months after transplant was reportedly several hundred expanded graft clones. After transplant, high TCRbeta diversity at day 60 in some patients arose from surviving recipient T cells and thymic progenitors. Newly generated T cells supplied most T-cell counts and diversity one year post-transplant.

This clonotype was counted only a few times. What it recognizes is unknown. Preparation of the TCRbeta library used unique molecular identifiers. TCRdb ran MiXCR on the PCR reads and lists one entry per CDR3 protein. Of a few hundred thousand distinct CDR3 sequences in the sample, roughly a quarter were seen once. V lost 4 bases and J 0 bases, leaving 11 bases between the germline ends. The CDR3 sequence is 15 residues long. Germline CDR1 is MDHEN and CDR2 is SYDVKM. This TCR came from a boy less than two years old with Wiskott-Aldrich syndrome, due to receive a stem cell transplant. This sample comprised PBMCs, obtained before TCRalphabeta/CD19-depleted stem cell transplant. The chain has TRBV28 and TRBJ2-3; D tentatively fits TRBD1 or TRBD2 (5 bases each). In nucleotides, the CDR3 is TGTGCCAGCAGTTCTACGGGACGTAGCACAGATACGCAGTATTTT. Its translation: CASSSTGRSTDTQYF. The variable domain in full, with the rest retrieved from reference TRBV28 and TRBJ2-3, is DVKVTQSSRYLVKRTGEKVFLECVQDMDHENMFWYRQDPGLGLRLIYFSYDVKMKEKGDIPEGYSVSREKKERFSLILESASTNQTSMYLCASSSTGRSTDTQYFGPGTRLTVL.